What follows are 25 T cell receptor beta chains derived from one specimen sequenced in a study of T cells in Graves' hyperthyroidism and ophthalmopathy. Using RNA transcripts as the source, TCR beta CDR3 regions were amplified. TCR CDR3 underwent first-round RT-PCR with the HTBI primer set. TCRdb ran MiXCR on the multiplex PCR reads and lists one entry per CDR3 protein. The profile shows under 350,000 distinct CDR3 sequences, over 15% of them singletons. Material for sequencing was blood. These receptors all stem from a woman aged 50 to 60 with Graves' hyperthyroidism.

The V gene is TRBV10-3, the J gene TRBJ2-4, with 7 bases fitting TRBD1. V lost 0 bases to trimming and J lost 3 bases; unmatched junction nucleotides: 2. The length of the CDR3 is 15 residues. Germline lookup yields CDR1 ENHRY and CDR2 SYGVKD. The CDR3 spells CAISESGTVKNIQYF. The CDR3 DNA follows: TGTGCCATCAGTGAGTCCGGGACAGTCAAAAACATTCAGTACTTC.

This clonotype occurred a few times. A read error may be the cause here, since a much bigger clone is one base away. The chain has TRBV2 and TRBJ1-3; 7 bases are a match to TRBD1. Germline CDR1 and CDR2: SNHLY and FYNNEI. V shed 7 bases, J shed 2 bases, and the junction held 2 bases outside the gene matches. The CDR3 consists of 13 residues. CDR3 bases: TGTGCCAGCAAGGGGACAGCTGGAAACACCATATATTTT. It codes for CASKGTAGNTIYF.

Turning to this clonotype: Sequence at one end of the junction differs from germline and may be a read error. V and J are TRBV2 and TRBJ2-1; 8 bases map to TRBD2. The CDR3 contains 15 residues. Germline V lookup: CDR1 SNHLY, CDR2 FYNNEI. The DNA of the CDR3 is TGTGCCTGCAGTGCCGGGCTAGCGGGCTACAATGAGCAGTTCTTC. It codes for CACSAGLAGYNEQFF.

Many counts were recorded for this clonotype. This rearrangement joins TRBV13 to TRBJ2-3; no clear D gene. This CDR3 spans 12 amino acids. CDR1 is PRHDT, CDR2 FYEKMQ, per germline (reference sequence). The V and J ends lost 1 base and 5 bases respectively, with 4 bases between them. The CDR3 coding sequence is TGTGCCAGCAGCTTAGACGGAGATACGCAGTATTTT. This codes for CASSLDGDTQYF.

This rearrangement joins TRBV28 to TRBJ2-2; a weak D match, TRBD2 (6 bases). This CDR3 contains 20 residues. Trimming left V 1 base short and J 1 base short, with 22 bases between. In germline, CDR1 is MDHEN, CDR2 SYDVKM. The CDR3: CASSLYWGVQGIVNTGELFF. CDR3 DNA: TGTGCCAGCAGTTTATATTGGGGGGTCCAGGGTATCGTGAACACCGGGGAGCTGTTTTTT.

The chain links TRBV5-1 to TRBJ2-5; D gene ambiguous. Germline V gene lookup returns CDR1 SGHRS and CDR2 YFSETQ. The CDR3 is 11 amino acids. Trimming cost V 5 bases and J 4 bases, with 6 bases left between them. For the CDR3, the DNA is TGCGCCAGCAGAGAGGCAGAGACCCAGTACTTC. Amino acids: CASREAETQYF. Complete variable domain (other parts from reference TRBV5-1 and TRBJ2-5): KAGVTQTPRYLIKTRGQQVTLSCSPISGHRSVSWYQQTPGQGLQFLFEYFSETQRNKGNFPGRFSGRQFSNSRSEMNVSTLELGDSALYLCASREAETQYFGPGTRLLVL.

This clonotype was observed a handful of times. V and J are TRBV19 and TRBJ1-1; tentative D call: TRBD1 (6 bases). The V end was cut by 5 bases, the J end by 5 bases, with 15 bases between. Germline V gene lookup returns CDR1 LNHDA and CDR2 SQIVND (reference sequence). The length of the CDR3 is 14 residues. The CDR3 sequence is CASSSRDISTEAFF. CDR3 DNA: TGTGCCAGTAGTTCTCGGGACATTTCGACTGAAGCTTTCTTT.

This clonotype was detected ten times or more. The J gene is TRBJ2-3, the V gene TRBV28; possibly TRBD2 for D (7 bases). This CDR3 has 14 amino acids. Trimming took 7 bases from V and 3 from J, leaving 14 bases between them. The germline V gene encodes CDR1 MDHEN and CDR2 SYDVKM. CDR3 sequence: CASMRGGKTDTQYF. The CDR3 nucleotides read TGTGCCAGCATGAGGGGGGGGAAGACAGATACGCAGTATTTT.

This clonotype was counted ten times or more. The chain is built from TRBV28 and TRBJ2-7, with D perhaps TRBD1 (6 bases). V was shortened by 3 bases and J by 1 base, with 13 bases between the two germline ends. Germline assignment: CDR1 MDHEN and CDR2 SYDVKM. This CDR3 comprises 15 residues. The CDR3 region is CASSLRGTDSYEQYF. In DNA form, the CDR3 reads TGTGCCAGCAGTTTGAGGGGGACGGATTCCTACGAGCAGTACTTC.

This clonotype was recorded at least ten times. This chain uses TRBV7-6 with TRBJ1-1, with 7 bases aligning to TRBD1. V shed 1 base, J shed 8 bases, and the junction held 10 bases outside the gene matches. The germline CDR1 and CDR2 sequences are SGHVS and FNYEAQ. The length of the CDR3 is 15 residues. The CDR3 DNA follows: TGTGCCAGCAGCTTAGAAAAGGAGGCAGGGGGGGAAGCTTTCTTT. Its protein is CASSLEKEAGGEAFF.

Many counts were recorded for this clonotype. The chain employs TRBV7-3 and TRBJ2-3; TRBD2 aligns across 9 bases. V trimming: 5 bases; J trimming: 6 bases; junction bases outside the gene matches: 6. Germline lookup yields CDR1 SGHTA and CDR2 FQGTGA. This CDR3 spans 14 amino acids. The CDR3 DNA is TGTGCCAGCAGCCGAAGGACTAGCGAGGATACGCAGTATTTT. Translating gives CASSRRTSEDTQYF.

The chain couples TRBV14 to TRBJ2-2, with D possibly called TRBD1 or TRBD2 (5 bases each). The CDR3 sequence is 15 residues long. The germline V gene encodes CDR1 SGHDN and CDR2 FVKESK. The V gene lost 5 bases and the J gene lost 4 bases, with 14 bases spanning the gap. The CDR3 region is CASSGTHRPTGELFF. The CDR3 region has the DNA TGTGCCAGCAGCGGGACCCACAGGCCCACCGGGGAGCTGTTTTTT.

This clonotype was recorded at least ten times. The chain combines TRBV12-3 or TRBV12-4 with TRBJ2-7, with 9 positions matching TRBD1. The J segment lost 3 bases and the V segment lost 3 bases, leaving 6 bases of the junction unmatched. CDR3 length: 15 amino acids. CDR3 residues: CASSLGQGLDYEQYF. DNA of the CDR3: TGTGCCAGCAGTTTGGGACAGGGATTGGACTACGAGCAGTACTTC.

This clonotype was observed at least ten times. This sequence joins TRBV7-2 and TRBJ1-3; D is undetermined. Germline CDR1 and CDR2: SGHTA and FQGNSA. CDR3 size: 14 residues. The V end was cut by 7 bases, the J end by 1 base, with 11 bases between. CDR3 loop: CASKLQRSGNTIYF. CDR3 DNA: TGTGCCAGCAAATTACAGCGTTCTGGAAACACCATATATTTT.

This clonotype was picked up many times. This chain joins TRBV12-3 or TRBV12-4 and TRBJ1-1; weak D call: TRBD1 (6 bases). The CDR3 is 13 amino acids. V shed 7 bases and J shed 7 bases, with 16 bases lying between them. The CDR3 is CASTTSGQFEAFF. As DNA, the CDR3 is TGTGCCAGCACCACCTCGGGACAATTTGAAGCTTTCTTT.

Here the CDR3 reads CSVIRASNTEAFF. DNA for the CDR3: TGCAGCGTCATCAGGGCCTCGAACACTGAAGCTTTCTTT. The rearrangement uses TRBV29-1 and TRBJ1-1, with D perhaps matching TRBD1 (5 bases). The CDR3 has 13 residues. CDR1 is SQVTM and CDR2 is ANQGSEA in the germline V gene. V gave up 6 bases and J gave up 1 base, with 12 bases separating them. Based on the CDR3 plus reference TRBV29-1 and TRBJ1-1, the full variable domain is SAVISQKPSRDICQRGTSLTIQCQVDSQVTMMFWYRQQPGQSLTLIATANQGSEATYESGFVIDKFPISRPNLTFSTLTVSNMSPEDSSIYLCSVIRASNTEAFFGQGTRLTVV.

This clonotype came up many times. The V call is TRBV11-2, the J call TRBJ1-2; possible D gene TRBD1, 6 bases. The V end was cut by 1 base, the J end by 4 bases, with 7 bases between. The CDR3 sequence is 13 residues long. CDR1 is SGHAT and CDR2 is FQNNGV in the germline V gene. CDR3 nucleotides: TGTGCCAGCAGCTTAGGACAGGCCTATGGCTACACCTTC. Translation: CASSLGQAYGYTF.

The chain links TRBV6-1 to TRBJ2-7; D not certain. Germline values: CDR1 MNHNS, CDR2 SASEGT. This CDR3 has 11 amino acids. The CDR3 DNA reads TGTGTCAGCAGTGTCCACTACGAGCAGTACGTC. Protein sequence: CVSSVHYEQYV.

This clonotype was counted ten times or more. The chain is built from TRBV7-9 and TRBJ1-2; TRBD1 matches 8 bases. This CDR3 region has 14 residues. The germline V gene has CDR1 SEHNR and CDR2 FQNEAQ (reference sequence). Trimming at V came to 5 bases and at J to 3 bases, leaving 5 bases not matched to a gene. The CDR3 DNA sequence: TGTGCCAGCAGCATCACGACAGGGGACTATGGCTACACCTTC. Translated, it gives CASSITTGDYGYTF.

As to this clonotype: Being one base from a much bigger clone, this may be a read error. The rearrangement joins TRBV11-2 to TRBJ2-6; D unclear. The CDR3 loop spans 14 amino acids. Germline V gives CDR1 SGHAT, CDR2 FQNNGV. The CDR3 sequence: CAGSFNSGANVLTF. The CDR3 bases are TGTGCCGGCAGCTTCAACTCTGGGGCCAACGTCCTGACTTTC.

This clonotype was seen ten or more times. The chain uses TRBV20-1 and TRBJ2-1; 13 nucleotides agree with TRBD2. The CDR3 spans 16 residues. The trim removed 6 bases at V and 9 bases at J, leaving 14 bases unmatched. Germline V gives CDR1 DFQATT, CDR2 SNEGSKA (reference sequence). The CDR3 reads CSAKLAGGPMGGEQFF. DNA for the CDR3: TGCAGTGCAAAACTAGCGGGAGGGCCCATGGGAGGTGAGCAGTTCTTC.

The V and J genes are TRBV4-2 and TRBJ2-2; D is undetermined. In germline, CDR1 is LGHNA, CDR2 YNFKEQ. This CDR3 is 17 amino acids long. V was pared by 0 bases and J by 6 bases, with 17 bases between. CDR3 nucleotides: TGTGCCAGCAGCCAAGATCTCCCGTTGAGGACGGCCGGGGAGCTGTTTTTT. Translation: CASSQDLPLRTAGELFF.

The sample holds many counts of this clonotype. The V and J genes are TRBV12-3 or TRBV12-4 and TRBJ2-1; D may be TRBD1 or TRBD2 (5 bases each). The V and J ends lost 4 bases and 8 bases respectively, with 18 bases between them. The CDR3 is made up of 15 amino acids. The CDR3 loop is CASSYKGTGFHEQFF. As DNA, the CDR3 is TGTGCCAGCAGTTACAAGGGGACGGGGTTCCATGAGCAGTTCTTC.

This clonotype has ten or more counts. V usage is TRBV5-1 and J usage is TRBJ2-1; D is perhaps TRBD1 or TRBD2 (5 bases each). The CDR3 consists of 14 residues. V was trimmed by 4 bases and J by 8 bases, leaving 16 bases between them. CDR1 is SGHRS and CDR2 is YFSETQ in the germline V gene. The CDR3, as DNA: TGCGCCAGCAGCGTTTCGACTCGGGGCGATGAGCAGTTCTTC. As protein: CASSVSTRGDEQFF.

This clonotype was seen ten or more times. The chain recombines TRBV28 with TRBJ2-6; no clear D. The CDR3 extends over 13 amino acids. Germline V gene data show CDR1 as MDHEN and CDR2 as SYDVKM. V gave up 8 bases and J gave up 1 base, with 6 bases separating them. Written as DNA, the CDR3 is TGTGCCAGCGTGCGATCTGGGGCCAACGTCCTGACTTTC. Translated, it gives CASVRSGANVLTF.